This TCR beta chain was found in a study of brain T cells in children with intractable seizures listed by TCRdb under 2021. In terms of the full investigation: Resected brain tissue from 50 to 55 pediatric epilepsy surgery cases was initially screened for immune gene transcripts with a NanoString immunology panel. Among the roughly twelve selected surgery cases, pre-surgery blood was additionally sequenced for eight, leaving four cases with brain tissue only. What the work shows at the level of the full study, not this receptor alone: The patients' HCMV serostatus was not known, and viral specificity was inferred solely from CDR3 sequence similarity. Sequencing depth differed between pre- and post-surgery blood, so clones missing from the pre-surgery sample may reflect undersampling.

A remark on this clone: Its antigen specificity is not known. Base qualities are missing; no much larger clone stands one base away.

The immunoSEQ assay was applied to genomic DNA to generate the TCR beta chain sequences. As for the original processing: CDR3 sequences that did not begin with the conserved framework cysteine at position 104 were removed manually. Clonality was calculated as one minus the normalized Shannon's Diversity Index, with values ranging from 0 (maximal diversity) to 1 (oligoclonal). To check whether a given CDR3 had different frequencies in two samples, for example brain versus blood, chi-squared comparison-of-proportions tests were used. Public clonotypes were found by searching immuneACCESS, and the VDJdb browser was used to assess similarity to known antiviral clonotypes. TCRdb holds this immuneACCESS table with in-frame rearrangements only. Some clones are missing; in checked studies, unresolved V genes explain under half, and the rest has no known cause. That table supplies the V and J calls and clone size; D and trimming were determined from the DNA. For this sample there are about 340,000 clones; more than 85% appear just once. The ten biggest clones cover around 5% of the sample.

The germline V gene specifies SGDLS as CDR1 and YYNGEE as CDR2. The V and J ends are trimmed by 4 bases and 1 base, leaving 10 bases between them. From the cysteine through the phenylalanine, the CDR3 covers 14 amino acids. The entry retains the CDR3 DNA only, 42 bases that are in frame from base 1. In light of the paper, this sample's time point label describes: blood from clinic visit 5 months post-surgery; TSC patient then seizure free. The surgery cases that showed the highest brain T cell transcript signatures were chosen for TCR beta chain sequencing of brain tissue, and of blood when it was available. Before surgery, patients had received at least one anti-epileptic drug. The TCR-sequenced patients were children whose drug-resistant epilepsy was caused by tuberous sclerosis complex, focal cortical dysplasia, Rasmussen encephalitis or hemimegalencephaly. Bulk genomic DNA was extracted from unsorted brain tissue and whole blood with the Monarch genomic DNA purification kit.

This TCR was recovered from a boy younger than two with tuberous sclerosis and intractable seizures. The sequencing used peripheral blood, collected 4 to 6 months after surgery. This chain is built from TRBV9 and TRBJ2-3; tentative D gene TRBD1, with 5 bases matching. The DNA sequence reads TGTGCCAGCAGCATCCTCAGGGGCACAGATACGCAGTATTTT. Translated, this is CASSILRGTDTQYF.